Detailed here is one T cell receptor beta chain. Its antigen is as yet unknown. The record originates from a study of shared clonotypes between healthy human individuals. Study results and limitations: Apart from blood, nothing was sampled; tissue repertoires likely differ. Compared with memory subsets, naive subsets generally had larger estimated richness. Clonotypes shared by all four donors outscored non-shared clonotypes in generation probability.

The test was conducted at deep level. The data were produced by immunoSEQ multiplex PCR, yet TCRdb's version contains in-frame clones alone and is incomplete. The sample lists roughly 2.6 million clones, around nine tenths occurring once. Trimming took off 5 bases at V and 3 bases at J, with 13 bases between the two ends. The germline gives CDR1 MDHEN, CDR2 SYDVKM. The CDR3 is 14 amino acids. The specimen sequenced was naive CD4+ T cells sorted from blood. Subset here: CD45RA+ positively selected. This sequence was found in a man aged 18 to 30 in good health. This sequence joins TRBV28 and TRBJ1-1; possible D gene TRBD1, 5 bases. The DNA of the CDR3 is TGTGCCAGCAGTCGGACCCCCAGGGACACTGAAGCTTTCTTT. Residues: CASSRTPRDTEAFF.